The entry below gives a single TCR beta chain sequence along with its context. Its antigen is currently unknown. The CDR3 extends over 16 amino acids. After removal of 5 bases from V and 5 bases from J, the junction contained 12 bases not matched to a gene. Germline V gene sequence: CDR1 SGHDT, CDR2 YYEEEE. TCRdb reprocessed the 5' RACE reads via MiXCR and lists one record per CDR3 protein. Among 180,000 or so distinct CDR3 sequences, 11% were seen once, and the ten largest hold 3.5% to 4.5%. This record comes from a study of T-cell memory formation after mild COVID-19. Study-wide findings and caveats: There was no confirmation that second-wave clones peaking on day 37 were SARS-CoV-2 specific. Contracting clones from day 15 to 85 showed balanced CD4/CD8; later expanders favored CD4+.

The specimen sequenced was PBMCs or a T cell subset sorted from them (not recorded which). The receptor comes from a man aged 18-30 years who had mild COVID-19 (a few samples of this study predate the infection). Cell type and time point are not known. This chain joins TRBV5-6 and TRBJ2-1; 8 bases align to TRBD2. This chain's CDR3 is CASSRDRGGIHNEQFF. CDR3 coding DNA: TGTGCCAGCAGTCGTGATCGGGGGGGCATCCACAATGAGCAGTTCTTC.